This TCR beta chain was identified during a study of neurological immune-mediated disorders. Germline V gene data show CDR1 as LGHDT and CDR2 as YNNKEL (reference sequence). V lost 6 bases, J lost 5 bases, and 21 bases lay in between. The CDR3 runs 16 residues. The cDNA was synthesized by means of template-switch 5'RACE, which was carried out with 10-nucleotide random UMIs. Over 180 million TCR-beta sequences from 15-18 subjects were obtained in each sequencing run. TCRdb processed the 5' RACE reads anew with MiXCR; each CDR3 protein has one entry. The table records 30,000 to 45,000 distinct CDR3 sequences, around 10% of them present only once.

The V and J genes are TRBV3-1 and TRBJ2-3, with D perhaps TRBD2 (7 bases). Sequenced: PBMCs. This TCR came from a woman under 40 with HTLV-1-associated myelopathy (HAM/TSP). The CDR3 region has the DNA TGTGCCAGCAGACATGCGTGGGGGGGGGCGGGAGATACGCAGTATTTT. This sequence encodes CASRHAWGGAGDTQYF.